Below, one TCR beta chain is given with its context. Antigen: not known. Assays covered around 100,000 TCR templates per sample. Profiling relied on immunoSEQ multiplex PCR, and the TCRdb table lists in-frame clones only, not all of them. Of about 110,000 clones in the sample, just under 95% were seen once. V gave up 5 bases and J gave up 2 bases; unmatched junction bases: 12. The germline gives CDR1 MNHEY, CDR2 SMNVEV (reference sequence). The CDR3 is made up of 17 amino acids. The data were taken from a study of siplizumab effects on memory and regulatory T cells. Study-wide points: Only a minority of proliferating CD4+ or CD8+ clones had an assignable naive or memory phenotype, with roughly 80-95% lacking one. Contribution to the alloresponse seemed major for naive T cells, which also seemed more diverse than memory cells.

Material for sequencing was CD4+ T cells sorted from blood. The genes are TRBV27 and TRBJ1-2, with TRBD1 matching over 9 bases. The clonotype comes from a human donor in good health. CDR3 DNA: TGTGCCAGCAGTCCTCAGGACAGGGGACCCTACAACTATGGCTACACCTTC. Amino acids: CASSPQDRGPYNYGYTF.